This T cell receptor beta chain was captured by sequencing in a study of shared clonotypes between healthy human individuals. The study, taken as a whole, reports: How much donors shared clonotypes was expected to be affected by sequencing depth. Clonotypes which were not shared had lower generation probabilities than clonotypes that all four donors shared. Naive CD4 clonotype sharing across several donors was about 5.3%.

The CDR3 length is 14 residues. CDR1 is SGHNT, CDR2 YYREEE, per germline (reference sequence). The V end lost 4 bases, the J end lost 1 base, and 11 bases lay between the germline ends. As concerns this clone: Its antigen is unidentified.

TCRdb keeps only in-frame clones here, not all; method: immunoSEQ multiplex PCR. The repertoire consists of hundreds of thousands of clones, with approximately 74% occurring once and the leading ten covering more than 1.5%. Sequencing was done on a sample of memory CD4+ T cells sorted from blood. Stated subset: CD45RA-negative fraction. This receptor was taken from a woman aged 25-40 years in good health. The chain couples TRBV5-4 to TRBJ1-1, with D uncertain. This CDR3 is CASSPLPQNTEAFF. CDR3 bases: TGTGCCAGCAGCCCACTGCCGCAGAACACTGAAGCTTTCTTT.